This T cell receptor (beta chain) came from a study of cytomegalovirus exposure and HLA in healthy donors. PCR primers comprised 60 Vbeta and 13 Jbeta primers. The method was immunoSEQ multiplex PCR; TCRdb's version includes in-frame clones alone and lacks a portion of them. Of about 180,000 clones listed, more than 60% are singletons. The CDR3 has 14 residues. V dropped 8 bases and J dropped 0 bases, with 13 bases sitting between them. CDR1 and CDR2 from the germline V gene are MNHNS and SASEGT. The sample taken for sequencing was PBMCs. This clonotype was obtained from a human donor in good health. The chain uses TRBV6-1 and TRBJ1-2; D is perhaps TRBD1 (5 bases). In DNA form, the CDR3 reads TGTGCCAGCCAGCAGGGCGCCTCTAACTATGGCTACACCTTC. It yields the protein CASQQGASNYGYTF.